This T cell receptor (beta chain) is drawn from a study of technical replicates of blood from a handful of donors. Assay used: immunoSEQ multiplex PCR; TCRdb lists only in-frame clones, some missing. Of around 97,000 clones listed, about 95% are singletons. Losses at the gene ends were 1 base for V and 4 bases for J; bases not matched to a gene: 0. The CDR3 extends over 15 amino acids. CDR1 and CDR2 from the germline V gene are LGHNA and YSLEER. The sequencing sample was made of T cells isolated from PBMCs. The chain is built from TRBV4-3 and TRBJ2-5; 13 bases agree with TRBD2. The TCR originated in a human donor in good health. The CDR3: CASSQGTSGRETQYF. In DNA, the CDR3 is TGCGCCAGCAGCCAAGGGACTAGCGGGAGAGAGACCCAGTACTTC.